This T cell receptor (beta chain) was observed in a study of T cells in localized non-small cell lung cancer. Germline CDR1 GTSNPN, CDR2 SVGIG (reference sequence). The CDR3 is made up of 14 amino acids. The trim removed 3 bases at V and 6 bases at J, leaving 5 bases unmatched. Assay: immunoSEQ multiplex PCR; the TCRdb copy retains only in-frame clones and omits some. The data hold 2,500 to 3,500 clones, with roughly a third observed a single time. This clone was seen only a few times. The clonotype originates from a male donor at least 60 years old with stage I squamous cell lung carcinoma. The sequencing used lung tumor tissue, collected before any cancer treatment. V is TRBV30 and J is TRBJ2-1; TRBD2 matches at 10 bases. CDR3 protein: CAWSAPSGSNEQFF. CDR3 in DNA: TGTGCCTGGAGCGCGCCTAGCGGGAGCAATGAGCAGTTCTTC.